This TCR beta chain was captured by sequencing in a study of T cell changes during pregnancy in multiple sclerosis. The CDR3 runs 14 residues. The germline CDR1 and CDR2 sequences are LNHDA and SQIVND (reference sequence). V was pared by 7 bases and J by 2 bases, with 7 bases of the junction left unmatched. TCRdb keeps only in-frame clones here, not all; method: immunoSEQ multiplex PCR. The sample has about 38,000 clones; around 92% are singletons. Sequences were derived from CD8+ T cells from peripheral blood mononuclear cells, sampled in the third trimester of pregnancy. The TCR comes from a female donor with multiple sclerosis, enrolled in a pregnancy study. This rearrangement joins TRBV19 to TRBJ2-7; 8 bases line up with TRBD1. The CDR3 nucleotides are TGTGCCAGTACCCACAGGGGGTCTCCCTACGAGCAGTACTTC. Protein product: CASTHRGSPYEQYF.